This paragraph reports one TCR beta chain. Its antigen remains unknown. A multiplex PCR was run with 60 Vbeta primers and 13 Jbeta primers. Sequencing used immunoSEQ multiplex PCR; TCRdb keeps in-frame clones, though not all of them. The repertoire consists of some 200,000 clones, with around 76% occurring once and the leading ten covering 0.63%. These donors counted as nominally healthy when sampled, but unrecorded immune exposures were likely. These data originate in a study of cytomegalovirus exposure and HLA in healthy donors. The wider study: Falling in the Caucasian-associated ancestry cluster were 81% of some 400 genotyped donors.

From germline, CDR1 is ENHRY and CDR2 SYGVKD. CDR3 length: 15 residues. V shed 4 bases and J shed 1 base, with 13 bases lying between them. General study points: In a later analysis, at a false discovery rate of 0.05, 16,951 TCR beta sequences were associated with HLA alleles. The Asian-associated ancestry cluster reportedly had fewer N-insertions than the roughly 670-donor mean in a later analysis.

Sequencing was carried out using PBMCs. V usage is TRBV10-3 and J usage is TRBJ1-1, with D unresolved. The sequence derives from a man aged 18 to 30 in good health and CMV-seronegative. The CDR3 loop is CAISVGGATNTEAFF. The CDR3 DNA sequence: TGTGCCATCAGTGTAGGAGGAGCAACGAACACTGAAGCTTTCTTT.